A single sample is the source of the 29 T cell receptor beta chains below, sequenced in a study of vaccination and CD4 T cells after COVID-19. The antigens of these receptors remain unknown. At the Johns Hopkins FTIC core, DNA taken from cultured CD4+ T cells was sequenced by way of the Oncomine TCR Beta short-read assay. Each CDR3 protein is one row after TCRdb ran MiXCR on the PCR reads. Of around 12,000 distinct CDR3 sequences listed, 40% to 50% are singletons. Treatment: approximately nine-day PBMC culture with coronavirus spike peptide pools or control peptides (ViraFEST assay). The sample was CD4+ T cells from blood, cultured in vitro. Receptor source: a human donor who had recovered from COVID-19.

V gene TRBV7-2 combines with J gene TRBJ2-2; no clear D. The CDR3 length is 16 residues. Germline V lookup: CDR1 SGHTA, CDR2 FQGNSA. V was clipped by 0 bases and J by 5 bases, with 13 bases between them. The CDR3 protein is CASSLALGIGTGELFF. The CDR3 nucleotides are TGTGCCAGCAGCTTAGCCCTCGGAATTGGAACCGGGGAGCTGTTTTTT.

There are a few counts of this clonotype. The chain uses TRBV19 and TRBJ1-2; the D gene is possibly TRBD1 (5 bases). CDR3 length equals 14 residues. Trimming removed 2 bases from V and 7 bases from J, with 14 bases in between. Germline CDR1 and CDR2: LNHDA and SQIVND (reference sequence). The CDR3 loop reads CASSIRQGAVGYTF. The CDR3 DNA is TGTGCCAGTAGTATACGCCAGGGAGCGGTTGGCTACACCTTC.

The chain employs TRBV12-3 or TRBV12-4 and TRBJ2-3, with 12 bases fitting TRBD1. This CDR3 region has 15 residues. The V gene end was trimmed by 6 bases and the J gene end by 5 bases; junction bases not matched to a gene: 6. CDR3: CASSLGDRGRDTQYF. The CDR3 nucleotides are TGTGCCAGCAGCTTGGGGGACAGGGGGCGAGATACGCAGTATTTT.

This rearrangement joins TRBV5-5 to TRBJ1-1; D perhaps matches TRBD1 (6 bases). The CDR3 runs to 16 residues. CDR1 SGHKS and CDR2 YYEKEE come from the germline V gene (reference sequence). V lost 0 bases to trimming and J lost 0 bases, with 12 bases between them. For the CDR3, the DNA is TGTGCCAGCAGCTTGGCCCCCAGGGGAATGAACACTGAAGCTTTCTTT. This gives the protein CASSLAPRGMNTEAFF.

The J gene is TRBJ2-1, the V gene TRBV28; no definite D call. The CDR3 spans 12 residues. Trimming took 6 bases from V and 8 from J, leaving 11 bases between them. The germline V gene encodes CDR1 MDHEN and CDR2 SYDVKM. CDR3 region: CASSTIPDEQFF. CDR3 DNA: TGTGCCAGCAGCACCATCCCCGATGAGCAGTTCTTC.

The chain is built from TRBV10-3 and TRBJ2-5; D perhaps matches TRBD1 (6 bases). Looked up from germline, CDR1 is ENHRY and CDR2 is SYGVKD. This CDR3 has 15 residues. V was pared by 6 bases and J by 1 base, with 15 bases between. CDR3 loop: CAIRRGTEGQETQYF. CDR3 DNA sequence: TGTGCCATCAGGAGGGGGACGGAAGGCCAAGAGACCCAGTACTTC.

The CDR3 reads CASSLALVGYNEQFF. The DNA of the CDR3 is TGTGCCAGCAGCTTAGCGCTGGTAGGCTACAATGAGCAGTTCTTC. The chain employs TRBV7-9 and TRBJ2-1, with D uncertain. Germline-derived CDR1 and CDR2 are SEHNR and FQNEAQ (reference sequence). V was clipped by 0 bases and J by 3 bases, with 9 bases between them. The CDR3 is 15 residues long.

V usage is TRBV10-1 and J usage is TRBJ2-2; 8 bases line up with TRBD1. Trimming took 4 bases from V and 0 from J; bases not matched to a gene: 4. Per the germline V gene, CDR1 is WNHNN and CDR2 is SYGVQD (reference sequence). CDR3 length: 16 residues. The CDR3 bases are TGCGCCAGCAGTGCGGACAGGGCGACGAACACCGGGGAGCTGTTTTTT. Its translation: CASSADRATNTGELFF.

The J gene is TRBJ1-6, the V gene TRBV19; TRBD1 might be the D (5 bases). Germline V CDR1 and CDR2: LNHDA, SQIVND (reference sequence). The CDR3 contains 15 residues. Trimming removed 6 bases at V and 1 base at J, with 10 bases between. The CDR3 region is CASRWGSSYNSPLHF. DNA of the CDR3: TGTGCCAGTAGATGGGGCTCGTCCTATAATTCACCCCTCCACTTT.

The rearrangement uses TRBV12-3 or TRBV12-4 and TRBJ1-2, with D perhaps TRBD1 (6 bases). Trimming took off 6 bases at V and 7 bases at J, with 15 bases between the two ends. The CDR3 runs to 13 residues. Here the CDR3 DNA reads TGTGCCAGCAGCTTCACAGGGATGGGTGGCTACACCTTC. Protein sequence: CASSFTGMGGYTF.

This clonotype was detected once. V usage is TRBV5-4 and J usage is TRBJ1-2, with TRBD1 matching over 10 bases. This CDR3 contains 15 residues. V was clipped by 2 bases and J by 7 bases; unmatched bases: 8. The germline V gene encodes CDR1 SGHNT and CDR2 YYREEE (reference sequence). CDR3 DNA: TGTGCCAGCAGCTTTCCGGGACAGGGGACCCCTGGCTACACCTTC. This gives the protein CASSFPGQGTPGYTF.

This clonotype showed up just a few times. This chain joins TRBV7-7 and TRBJ2-5; D uncertain. Trimming removed 5 bases from V and 2 bases from J, with 9 bases in between. The CDR3 covers 13 residues. CDR1 is SSHAT and CDR2 is FNYEAQ in the germline V gene (reference sequence). The CDR3 DNA reads as TGTGCCAGCAGCATATTGAGTCAAGAGACCCAGTACTTC. Protein: CASSILSQETQYF.

The chain recombines TRBV6-2 or TRBV6-3 with TRBJ1-2, with D unclear. CDR1 is MNHEY, CDR2 SVGEGT, per germline. The CDR3 is 15 residues long. Trimming pared 0 bases from V and 7 bases from J, leaving 15 bases between. CDR3 residues: CASSYSGRPGGGYTF. CDR3 sequence (DNA): TGTGCCAGCAGTTACTCTGGGCGGCCCGGAGGTGGCTACACCTTC.

The chain joins TRBV2 to TRBJ1-1, with TRBD1 matching 8 bases. This CDR3 contains 15 residues. V gave up 1 base and J gave up 5 bases; unmatched junction bases: 6. CDR1 and CDR2 from the germline V gene are SNHLY and FYNNEI. The CDR3 protein is CASSEGTGRRTEAFF. CDR3 bases: TGTGCCAGCAGTGAAGGGACAGGGCGGAGGACTGAAGCTTTCTTT.

The chain has TRBV2 and TRBJ2-6, with unresolved D. Germline V gene lookup returns CDR1 SNHLY and CDR2 FYNNEI. Between the trimmed V and J ends, which lost 4 bases and 0 bases, there was a span of 4 bases. The CDR3 is made up of 14 amino acids. This CDR3 is CASSVPSGANVLTF. The CDR3 nucleotides read TGTGCCAGCAGTGTTCCCTCTGGGGCCAACGTCCTGACTTTC.

This clonotype was found a few times. The J gene is TRBJ1-6, the V gene TRBV20-1, with D uncertain. V was trimmed by 4 bases and J by 6 bases, leaving 13 bases between them. Germline CDR1 reads DFQATT; CDR2 reads SNEGSKA (reference sequence). The CDR3 runs 14 residues. This CDR3 reads CSATSPFPNSPLHF. CDR3 in DNA: TGCAGTGCTACCTCACCATTTCCTAATTCACCCCTCCACTTT.

This clonotype was seen a few times. The CDR3 bases are TGTGCCAGCAGGGCACTCGCTAACTATGGCTACACCTTC. Protein sequence: CASRALANYGYTF. The chain combines TRBV2 with TRBJ1-2; D not certain. This CDR3 is built from 13 residues. V was trimmed by 6 bases and J by 0 bases, leaving 8 bases between them. Germline V gene data show CDR1 as SNHLY and CDR2 as FYNNEI.

There are a few counts of this clonotype. This chain uses TRBV20-1 with TRBJ2-2; possibly TRBD1 for D (6 bases). The V end was cut by 0 bases, the J end by 5 bases, with 10 bases between. Germline loops: CDR1 DFQATT, CDR2 SNEGSKA (reference sequence). The CDR3 totals 14 residues. In DNA, the CDR3 is TGCAGTGCTAGAGACGACAGGCAGACCGGGGAGCTGTTTTTT. Protein product: CSARDDRQTGELFF.

This clonotype has just a few counts. CDR3 in DNA: TGTGCCAGCAGTTACCCCCAGGGGGCTAATAATTCACCCCTCCACTTT. It specifies CASSYPQGANNSPLHF. The V call is TRBV6-2 or TRBV6-3, the J call TRBJ1-6; 8 bases map to TRBD1. The germline V gene has CDR1 MNHEY and CDR2 SVGEGT. The CDR3 consists of 16 residues. Trimming took 2 bases from V and 5 from J; bases not matched to a gene: 5.

This clonotype was seen a handful of times. CDR3 region: CASSLGLVETQYF. Here the CDR3 DNA reads TGTGCCAGCAGCTTAGGACTAGTGGAGACCCAGTACTTC. The chain employs TRBV11-2 and TRBJ2-5; TRBD2 might be the D (6 bases). Trimming pared 1 base from V and 5 bases from J, leaving 8 bases between. Germline lookup yields CDR1 SGHAT and CDR2 FQNNGV. CDR3 size: 13 residues.

The rearrangement joins TRBV7-2 to TRBJ2-2, with a weak D call TRBD2 (5 bases). This CDR3 has 17 amino acids. Looked up from germline, CDR1 is SGHTA and CDR2 is FQGNSA. Trimming removed 0 bases at V and 2 bases at J, with 13 bases between. CDR3 sequence: CASSLASAVTNTGELFF. The CDR3 coding sequence is TGTGCCAGCAGCTTAGCGTCAGCGGTAACTAACACCGGGGAGCTGTTTTTT. Looking up the rest from reference TRBV7-2 and TRBJ2-2 gives the full variable domain: GAGVSQSPSNKVTEKGKDVELRCDPISGHTALYWYRQSLGQGLEFLIYFQGNSAPDKSGLPSDRFSAERTGGSVSTLTIQRTQQEDSAVYLCASSLASAVTNTGELFFGEGSRLTVL.

The chain carries TRBV29-1 and TRBJ1-2, with 7 bases lining up with TRBD1. The CDR3 is made up of 13 amino acids. V was pared by 2 bases and J by 14 bases, with 14 bases of the junction left unmatched. Germline values: CDR1 SQVTM, CDR2 ANQGSEA. CDR3 sequence: CSVEKTGRDILTF. In DNA form, the CDR3 reads TGCAGCGTTGAAAAGACAGGGAGGGATATCTTAACCTTC.

The gene calls are TRBV6-2 or TRBV6-3 and TRBJ2-2; 8 bases agree with TRBD2. The CDR3 extends over 15 amino acids. With 4 bases clipped from V and 6 bases from J, the junction kept 7 bases outside the gene matches. The V gene's germline CDR1 is MNHEY and CDR2 SVGEGT. CDR3 protein: CASSSASGSAGELFF. DNA for the CDR3: TGTGCCAGCAGTTCGGCTAGCGGGTCGGCCGGGGAGCTGTTTTTT.

CDR3 amino acids: CASRSPPGRSIPYEQYF. CDR3 DNA sequence: TGTGCCAGCAGGAGTCCTCCGGGGAGATCAATCCCATACGAGCAGTACTTC. The chain employs TRBV6-1 and TRBJ2-7; D perhaps matches TRBD2 (5 bases). Germline assignment: CDR1 MNHNS and CDR2 SASEGT. The CDR3 is 17 residues long. Trimming cost V 6 bases and J 4 bases, with 25 bases left between them.

The V call is TRBV7-9, the J call TRBJ2-1; 12 bases are a match to TRBD2. Trimming took 2 bases from V and 7 from J; bases not matched to a gene: 12. CDR3 length equals 18 residues. Germline assignment: CDR1 SEHNR and CDR2 FQNEAQ (reference sequence). CDR3 protein: CASSLPWRLAGVKNEQFF. CDR3 nucleotide sequence: TGTGCCAGCAGCTTACCCTGGAGACTAGCGGGAGTAAAGAATGAGCAGTTCTTC.

The gene calls are TRBV27 and TRBJ2-3; 8 nucleotides agree with TRBD2. Germline loops: CDR1 MNHEY, CDR2 SMNVEV (reference sequence). This CDR3 has 16 residues. V shed 2 bases and J 2 bases; nucleotides not matched to a gene: 6. The CDR3 sequence is CASSLSGGGYTDTQYF. In DNA form, the CDR3 reads TGTGCCAGCAGTTTAAGTGGCGGGGGGTACACAGATACGCAGTATTTT.

This clonotype has just a few counts. This chain joins TRBV12-3 or TRBV12-4 and TRBJ1-1; D possibly corresponds to TRBD1 (6 bases). Trimming stripped 3 bases from V and 4 bases from J, with 12 bases between. CDR3 length: 14 residues. The CDR3 region is CASSFAGGGTEAFF. In DNA, the CDR3 is TGTGCCAGCAGTTTTGCGGGGGGCGGCACTGAAGCTTTCTTT.

V gene TRBV20-1 combines with J gene TRBJ1-6, with no clear D. Trimming cost V 0 bases and J 0 bases, with 12 bases left between them. The CDR3 totals 17 residues. CDR1 and CDR2 (germline): DFQATT, SNEGSKA (reference sequence). CDR3 region: CSARDSEISSYNSPLHF. CDR3 nucleotides: TGCAGTGCTAGAGATTCAGAGATCAGCTCCTATAATTCACCCCTCCACTTT.

This chain connects TRBV6-1 to TRBJ2-3; D is uncertain. This CDR3 comprises 11 residues. Germline CDR1 and CDR2: MNHNS and SASEGT. V was trimmed by 5 bases and J by 3 bases, leaving 3 bases between them. The CDR3, as DNA: TGTGCCAGCAGTAGGACAGATACGCAGTATTTT. This sequence encodes CASSRTDTQYF.